This T cell receptor beta chain was identified in a study of cytotoxic CD8 clonotypes in ibrutinib-treated CLL. This CDR3 has 14 amino acids. In germline, CDR1 is SGDLS, CDR2 YYNGEE. Losses at the gene ends were 3 bases for V and 6 bases for J; bases not matched to a gene: 6. Using immunoSEQ multiplex PCR, the repertoire was profiled, and TCRdb retains in-frame clones only, with some absent. The table lists around 160,000 clones, approximately 80% of them singletons. The receptor was isolated from a human donor with chronic lymphocytic leukemia. Specimen: PBMCs, collected after 12 months of ibrutinib treatment. The chain combines TRBV9 with TRBJ1-2; TRBD1 aligns across 9 bases. CDR3 sequence (DNA): TGTGCCAGCAGCGGAGACAGGGGGATACATGGCTACACCTTC. It translates to CASSGDRGIHGYTF.